Listed here are 15 T cell receptor beta chains from one sample, sequenced in a study of blood T cell repertoires in COVID-19. Measured with immunoSEQ multiplex PCR; TCRdb has only the in-frame clones, and not every one. In the table there are 100,000 or so clones, about 86% of which are singletons. Material: PBMCs or T cells enriched from blood (not recorded which). These receptors originate from a woman aged 50 to 60 who had recovered from COVID-19.

The V call is TRBV28, the J call TRBJ1-2; 10 positions match TRBD1. Trimming removed 5 bases from V and 5 bases from J; junction bases left unmatched: 8. Germline values: CDR1 MDHEN, CDR2 SYDVKM. The CDR3 consists of 15 residues. CDR3 sequence: CASSLTDRGEYGYTF. The CDR3, as DNA: TGTGCCAGCAGTCTAACGGACAGGGGGGAATATGGCTACACCTTC.

The chain uses TRBV28 and TRBJ1-5; D is uncertain. The CDR3 covers 11 residues. The germline V gene encodes CDR1 MDHEN and CDR2 SYDVKM. The germline V and J ends were trimmed by 4 bases and 6 bases, with 4 bases remaining between them. In DNA, the CDR3 is TGTGCCAGCAGTTCCTCTCAGCCCCAGCATTTT. Protein product: CASSSSQPQHF.

J is TRBJ1-1 and V is TRBV7-3; perhaps TRBD1 as D (6 bases). Germline V gene lookup returns CDR1 SGHTA and CDR2 FQGTGA. This CDR3 has 14 residues. Trimming shortened V by 3 bases and J by 1 base, and 9 bases separated the two germline ends. The DNA for the CDR3 is TGTGCCAGCAGCTTGGGGGCGGGGAACACTGAAGCTTTCTTT. Encoded protein: CASSLGAGNTEAFF.

This clone has only one observation. V and J are TRBV27 and TRBJ1-2, with 8 positions matching TRBD1. V was pared by 5 bases and J by 5 bases, with 13 bases of the junction left unmatched. The CDR3 has 16 amino acids. Per the germline V gene, CDR1 is MNHEY and CDR2 is SMNVEV (reference sequence). This CDR3 reads CASSPATWTGQYGYTF. In DNA form, the CDR3 reads TGTGCCAGCAGTCCGGCGACTTGGACAGGGCAATATGGCTACACCTTC.

V is TRBV6-4 and J is TRBJ2-3; D is perhaps TRBD2 (5 bases). This CDR3 is 15 amino acids long. Trimming took off 5 bases at V and 0 bases at J, with 12 bases between the two ends. Germline V gene lookup returns CDR1 MRHNA and CDR2 SNTAGT. The CDR3 nucleotides are TGTGCCAGCAGTTGGAGTTCGGGGAGCACAGATACGCAGTATTTT. Its translation is CASSWSSGSTDTQYF.

The chain has TRBV2 and TRBJ2-6; tentatively, D is TRBD1 (5 bases). Germline V CDR1 and CDR2: SNHLY, FYNNEI. V was trimmed by 2 bases and J by 0 bases, leaving 17 bases between them. This CDR3 has 19 residues. The CDR3 reads CASSESRGSPVSGANVLTF. CDR3 DNA sequence: TGTGCCAGCAGTGAAAGTAGGGGCAGTCCTGTCTCTGGGGCCAACGTCCTGACTTTC.

Comment on this clone: Within the sample, other DNA sequences also encode this same CDR3. V is TRBV6-5 and J is TRBJ1-5, with TRBD1 matching 10 bases. V dropped 4 bases and J dropped 3; count of bases not matched to a gene: 3. The CDR3 runs to 15 residues. The germline V gene encodes CDR1 MNHEY and CDR2 SVGAGI. Written as DNA, the CDR3 is TGTGCCAGCAGTTCGGGACAGGGGAACAATCAGCCCCAGCATTTT. This encodes CASSSGQGNNQPQHF.

The sample holds one count of this clone. V usage is TRBV6-4 and J usage is TRBJ1-1; D unclear. CDR1 and CDR2 (germline): MRHNA, SNTAGT. Trimming pared 6 bases from V and 4 bases from J, leaving 12 bases between. This CDR3 has 13 amino acids. The DNA of the CDR3 is TGTGCCAGCAGGAGGGAAGAAAGCACTGAAGCTTTCTTT. It specifies CASRREESTEAFF.

The chain uses TRBV27 and TRBJ2-3, with 10 bases identical to TRBD2. CDR3 length: 14 amino acids. With V trimmed by 5 bases and J by 4 bases, 3 bases remained unmatched. Germline V CDR1 and CDR2: MNHEY, SMNVEV (reference sequence). Here the CDR3 reads CASSGAGGPDTQYF. The DNA of the CDR3 is TGTGCCAGCAGTGGAGCGGGGGGGCCAGATACGCAGTATTTT.

The rearrangement joins TRBV11-2 to TRBJ2-2; 7 positions agree with TRBD1. This CDR3 spans 16 amino acids. The J segment lost 5 bases and the V segment lost 1 base, leaving 7 bases of the junction unmatched. In germline, CDR1 is SGHAT, CDR2 FQNNGV. The DNA of the CDR3 is TGTGCCAGCAGCTTAGGATTGACAGGGTTGACCGGGGAGCTGTTTTTT. Its protein is CASSLGLTGLTGELFF.

This chain joins TRBV10-3 and TRBJ2-3; TRBD1 agrees at 7 bases. V gave up 4 bases and J gave up 0 bases; unmatched junction bases: 4. The CDR3 is made up of 15 amino acids. The germline gives CDR1 ENHRY, CDR2 SYGVKD. CDR3 nucleotide sequence: TGTGCCATCAGTGGGGGGACAGCTAGCACAGATACGCAGTATTTT. Translating it yields CAISGGTASTDTQYF.

This chain uses TRBV6-5 with TRBJ1-5, with D unclear. The CDR3 runs 13 residues. Trimming pared 7 bases from V and 1 base from J, leaving 8 bases between. Germline V gene lookup returns CDR1 MNHEY and CDR2 SVGAGI. The CDR3 coding sequence is TGTGCCAGCAACCCGACAAGCAATCAGCCCCAGCATTTT. Protein sequence: CASNPTSNQPQHF.

The chain joins TRBV12-3 or TRBV12-4 to TRBJ2-1, with a weak D call TRBD2 (5 bases). V dropped 5 bases and J dropped 4 bases, with 9 bases sitting between them. The CDR3 covers 13 residues. CDR3 sequence (DNA): TGTGCCAGCAGTGTCGAGGGTTACAATGAGCAGTTCTTC. Translating it yields CASSVEGYNEQFF.

The gene calls are TRBV2 and TRBJ2-2; D unresolved. The V gene's germline CDR1 is SNHLY and CDR2 FYNNEI. V lost 4 bases to trimming and J lost 0 bases, with 9 bases between them. The CDR3 runs 15 residues. As DNA, the CDR3 is TGTGCCAGCAGTGTGGGCATAACGAACACCGGGGAGCTGTTTTTT. Residues: CASSVGITNTGELFF.

In its sample, this clone was seen once. This rearrangement joins TRBV2 to TRBJ2-1, with a possible D match to TRBD1 (5 bases). The germline V gene has CDR1 SNHLY and CDR2 FYNNEI. Trimming stripped 5 bases from V and 7 bases from J, with 15 bases between. The CDR3 consists of 14 residues. This chain's CDR3 is CASSKNQGRNEQFF. Written as DNA, the CDR3 is TGTGCCAGCAGTAAGAATCAGGGAAGGAATGAGCAGTTCTTC.